Detailed here is one TCR beta chain. CDR1 and CDR2 from the germline V gene are SQVTM and ANQGSEA. V dropped 5 bases and J dropped 2 bases, with 5 bases sitting between them. The CDR3 is 11 residues long. The entry originates in a study of blood T cells in healthy people across ages. Study at large: Capture by template switching was about one barcoded beta molecule per two T cells.

A sample-barcoded 5' primer and a J-beta primer mix were used in a second PCR of about 7 to 12 cycles. TCRdb analysed the 5' RACE reads with MiXCR anew, one entry per CDR3 protein. Here the sample spans fewer than 700,000 distinct CDR3 sequences, around 50% being singletons. This TCR was sampled from an elderly man in good health. The chain joins TRBV29-1 to TRBJ2-3, with no clear D. Sample: blood. CDR3 nucleotide sequence: TGCAGCGTTCTCAACACAGATACGCAGTATTTT. Amino acid sequence: CSVLNTDTQYF.